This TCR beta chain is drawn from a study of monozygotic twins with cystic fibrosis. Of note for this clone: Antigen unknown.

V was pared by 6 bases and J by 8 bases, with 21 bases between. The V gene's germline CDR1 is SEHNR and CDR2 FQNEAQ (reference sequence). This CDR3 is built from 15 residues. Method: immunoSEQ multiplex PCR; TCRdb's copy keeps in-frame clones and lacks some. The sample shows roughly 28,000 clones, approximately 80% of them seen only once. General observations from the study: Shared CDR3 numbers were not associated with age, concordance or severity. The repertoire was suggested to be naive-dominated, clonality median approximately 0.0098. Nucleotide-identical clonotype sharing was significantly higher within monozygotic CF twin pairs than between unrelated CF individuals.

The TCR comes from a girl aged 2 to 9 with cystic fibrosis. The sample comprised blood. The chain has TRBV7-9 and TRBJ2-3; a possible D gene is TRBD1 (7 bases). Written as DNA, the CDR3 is TGTGCCAGCAGAGCAGGGGGTCTAGCGCGCGGTACGCAGTATTTT. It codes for CASRAGGLARGTQYF.